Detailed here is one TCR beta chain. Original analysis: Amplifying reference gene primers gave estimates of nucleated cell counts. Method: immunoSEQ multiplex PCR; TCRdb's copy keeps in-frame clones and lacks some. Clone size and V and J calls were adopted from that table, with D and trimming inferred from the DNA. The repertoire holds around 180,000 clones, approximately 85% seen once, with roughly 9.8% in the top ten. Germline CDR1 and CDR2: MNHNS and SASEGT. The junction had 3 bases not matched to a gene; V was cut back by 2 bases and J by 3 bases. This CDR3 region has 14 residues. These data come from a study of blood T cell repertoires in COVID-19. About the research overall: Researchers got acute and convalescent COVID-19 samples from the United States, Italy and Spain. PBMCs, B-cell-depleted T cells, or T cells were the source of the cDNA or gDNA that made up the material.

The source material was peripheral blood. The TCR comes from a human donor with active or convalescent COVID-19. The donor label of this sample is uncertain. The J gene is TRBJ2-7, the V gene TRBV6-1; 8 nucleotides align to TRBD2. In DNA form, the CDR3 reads TGTGCCAGCAGTGAAAACGGGGGGGTCTACGAGCAGTACTTC. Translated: CASSENGGVYEQYF.